Following are 22 T cell receptor beta chains from one sample sequenced in a study of blood T cell repertoires in COVID-19. Sequencing used immunoSEQ multiplex PCR; TCRdb keeps in-frame clones, though not all of them. The sample lists around 94,000 clones, just under 95% occurring once. Material for sequencing was peripheral blood. The origin of the receptors is a woman aged 50 to 65 with COVID-19, enrolled during active disease.

The V gene is TRBV19, the J gene TRBJ2-3; 8 positions agree with TRBD1. From germline, CDR1 is LNHDA and CDR2 SQIVND (reference sequence). There are 16 residues in the CDR3. With 4 bases clipped from V and 3 bases from J, the junction kept 9 bases outside the gene matches. The CDR3 nucleotides are TGTGCCAGTAGTAACTCCGGGACAGGAGGGACAGATACGCAGTATTTT. Translation gives CASSNSGTGGTDTQYF.

The rearrangement joins TRBV19 to TRBJ2-1; TRBD2 matches 7 bases. Trimming took 6 bases from V and 4 from J; bases not matched to a gene: 15. There are 17 residues in the CDR3. CDR1 is LNHDA, CDR2 SQIVND, per germline (reference sequence). This chain's CDR3 is CASSPYPLAGVYNEQFF. DNA for the CDR3: TGTGCCAGTAGCCCCTACCCCCTGGCGGGGGTTTACAATGAGCAGTTCTTC.

The chain uses TRBV6-5 and TRBJ1-2, with 7 nucleotides matching TRBD1. This CDR3 spans 13 amino acids. Unmatched junction bases numbered 10, after V lost 7 bases and J lost 8 bases. CDR1 MNHEY and CDR2 SVGAGI come from the germline V gene. CDR3 in amino acids: CASNGRGSSGYTF. The CDR3 DNA follows: TGTGCCAGCAACGGCAGGGGGAGTTCGGGCTACACCTTC.

This clone occurred a few times. The J gene is TRBJ2-3, the V gene TRBV5-6; 11 bases fit TRBD2. Germline V lookup: CDR1 SGHDT, CDR2 YYEEEE. The CDR3 has 17 amino acids. The J segment lost 4 bases and the V segment lost 3 bases, leaving 10 bases of the junction unmatched. CDR3 sequence (DNA): TGTGCCAGCAGCTCGCTTGTAGCGGGGGGGCCGGCAGATACGCAGTATTTT. Amino acids: CASSSLVAGGPADTQYF.

The CDR3 loop is CASRETSFVTGELFF. DNA of the CDR3: TGTGCCAGCAGAGAGACTAGCTTCGTGACCGGGGAGCTGTTTTTT. The chain employs TRBV7-8 and TRBJ2-2; 7 bases map to TRBD2. Germline values: CDR1 SGHVS, CDR2 FQNEAQ. The CDR3 is 15 residues long. After removal of 6 bases from V and 5 bases from J, the junction contained 9 bases not matched to a gene.

This sequence joins TRBV28 and TRBJ2-7; 7 bases fit TRBD1. This CDR3 is 14 amino acids long. Trimming cost V 5 bases and J 1 base; bases outside gene matches: 5. From germline, CDR1 is MDHEN and CDR2 SYDVKM. The CDR3 protein is CASSDRATSYEQYF. The CDR3 DNA follows: TGTGCCAGCAGTGACAGGGCCACTTCCTACGAGCAGTACTTC.

The count of this clone is one. CDR3 in amino acids: CASQGSYEQYF. CDR3 coding DNA: TGCGCCAGCCAGGGTTCCTACGAGCAGTACTTC. The V call is TRBV5-1, the J call TRBJ2-7; D is possibly TRBD1 (5 bases). CDR1 SGHRS and CDR2 YFSETQ come from the germline V gene. With 7 bases removed from V and 1 base from J, the gap between germline ends came to 6 bases. This CDR3 has 11 amino acids.

The chain couples TRBV7-9 to TRBJ2-7, with 8 bases aligning to TRBD1. The CDR3 extends over 16 amino acids. After removal of 5 bases from V and 3 bases from J, the junction contained 12 bases not matched to a gene. The V gene's germline CDR1 is SEHNR and CDR2 FQNEAQ (reference sequence). DNA for the CDR3: TGTGCCAGCAGCCCCCGTTCCGGGACAGGCTACTACGAGCAGTACTTC. Amino acids: CASSPRSGTGYYEQYF.

The DNA of the CDR3 is TGTGCCAGTAGTCTCGCCAGGGGGCAGACTGAAGCTTTCTTT. Translating gives CASSLARGQTEAFF. The chain couples TRBV19 to TRBJ1-1; 8 positions agree with TRBD1. This CDR3 has 14 residues. Per germline, CDR1 LNHDA and CDR2 SQIVND (reference sequence). V dropped 5 bases and J dropped 5; count of bases not matched to a gene: 7.

CDR3 in DNA: TGTGCCAGCAGCCAAGAAGGTGCGCGGGGGGCCAACGTCCTGACTTTC. As protein: CASSQEGARGANVLTF. V gene TRBV14 combines with J gene TRBJ2-6; no clear D. The CDR3 covers 16 residues. Germline-derived CDR1 and CDR2 are SGHDN and FVKESK. Trimming left V 0 bases short and J 4 bases short, with 10 bases between.

This chain joins TRBV5-1 and TRBJ2-1; tentative D call: TRBD1 (6 bases). With 3 bases removed from V and 6 bases from J, the gap between germline ends came to 22 bases. Germline V lookup: CDR1 SGHRS, CDR2 YFSETQ. The CDR3 loop spans 17 amino acids. The CDR3 spells CASSWGLGSFGPNEQFF. The DNA of the CDR3 is TGCGCCAGCAGCTGGGGGCTCGGGTCTTTCGGACCCAATGAGCAGTTCTTC.

The chain couples TRBV27 to TRBJ2-1; TRBD2 is a possible D gene (6 bases). This CDR3 contains 16 residues. Germline V gene data show CDR1 as MNHEY and CDR2 as SMNVEV (reference sequence). Trimming left V 5 bases short and J 0 bases short, with 14 bases between. DNA of the CDR3: TGTGCCAGCAGTGGGGACGTCGGGAGCTCCTACAATGAGCAGTTCTTC. Protein sequence: CASSGDVGSSYNEQFF.

This clone was seen a handful of times. The CDR3 DNA follows: TGTGCCAGCAGCTTAGGCAGGGACTGGGATACGCAGTATTTT. As protein: CASSLGRDWDTQYF. This sequence joins TRBV5-4 and TRBJ2-3; possibly TRBD2 for D (6 bases). V shed 2 bases and J shed 6 bases, with 13 bases lying between them. Germline CDR1 SGHNT, CDR2 YYREEE (reference sequence). CDR3 length: 14 residues.

This sequence joins TRBV6-6 and TRBJ1-2; D is undetermined. The CDR3 contains 11 residues. Deletions cut 11 bases from V and 3 bases from J, with 10 bases between. Germline V lookup: CDR1 MNHNY, CDR2 SVGAGI (reference sequence). CDR3 sequence: CAGQTDYGYTF. DNA for the CDR3: TGTGCCGGGCAGACGGACTATGGCTACACCTTC.

This chain links TRBV5-6 with TRBJ1-5, with D possibly matching TRBD1 (6 bases). Germline V lookup: CDR1 SGHDT, CDR2 YYEEEE. Trimming took off 5 bases at V and 6 bases at J, with 15 bases between the two ends. This CDR3 has 14 residues. CDR3 sequence: CASRPGTRGQPQHF. The CDR3 coding sequence is TGTGCCAGCAGACCCGGGACAAGGGGTCAGCCCCAGCATTTT.

The chain joins TRBV7-8 to TRBJ2-7; D perhaps matches TRBD1 (6 bases). This CDR3 spans 15 amino acids. V lost 1 base and J 3 bases, leaving 13 bases between the germline ends. The germline gives CDR1 SGHVS, CDR2 FQNEAQ. The CDR3 loop reads CASSLGKGRGYEQYF. CDR3 in DNA: TGTGCCAGCAGCTTAGGCAAGGGCAGGGGCTACGAGCAGTACTTC. Complete variable domain (other parts from reference TRBV7-8 and TRBJ2-7): GAGVSQSPRYKVAKRGQDVALRCDPISGHVSLFWYQQALGQGPEFLTYFQNEAQLDKSGLPSDRFFAERPEGSVSTLKIQRTQQEDSAVYLCASSLGKGRGYEQYFGPGTRLTVT.

This chain connects TRBV11-2 to TRBJ1-2; TRBD1 aligns across 7 bases. The CDR3 is 13 residues long. V lost 5 bases, J lost 2 bases, and 2 bases stayed unmatched. The V gene's germline CDR1 is SGHAT and CDR2 FQNNGV. The CDR3: CASSQTGNYGYTF. CDR3 nucleotides: TGTGCCAGCAGCCAGACAGGGAACTATGGCTACACCTTC.

The V and J genes are TRBV5-1 and TRBJ2-3; tentatively, D is TRBD1 (5 bases). The length of the CDR3 is 14 residues. With 2 bases removed from V and 3 bases from J, the gap between germline ends came to 10 bases. CDR1 SGHRS and CDR2 YFSETQ come from the germline V gene. This CDR3 reads CASSLRGVTDTQYF. The CDR3 region has the DNA TGCGCCAGCAGCTTAAGGGGTGTTACAGATACGCAGTATTTT.

The chain has TRBV25-1 and TRBJ1-5; 9 bases match TRBD1. The length of the CDR3 is 18 residues. From germline, CDR1 is MGHDK and CDR2 SYGVNS. V was clipped by 3 bases and J by 2 bases; unmatched bases: 11. The CDR3 sequence is CASSDWTGVYLGNQPQHF. CDR3 coding DNA: TGTGCCAGCAGTGATTGGACAGGGGTTTATCTAGGCAATCAGCCCCAGCATTTT.

The CDR3 DNA is TGCGCCAGCAGCTTGGGACAGGGTGACGAAAAACTGTTTTTT. Translation gives CASSLGQGDEKLFF. V usage is TRBV5-1 and J usage is TRBJ1-4; TRBD1 aligns across 7 bases. V lost 0 bases to trimming and J lost 8 bases; unmatched junction nucleotides: 4. CDR3 length equals 14 residues. Germline V gene data show CDR1 as SGHRS and CDR2 as YFSETQ.

This rearrangement joins TRBV6-2 or TRBV6-3 to TRBJ1-2; TRBD1 aligns across 7 bases. CDR1 is MNHEY and CDR2 is SVGEGT in the germline V gene. There are 11 residues in the CDR3. V lost 4 bases and J lost 13; bases outside the gene matches: 6. The CDR3 region has the DNA TGTGCCAGCAGTTCCTTAGGGACAGTCACCTTC. Its translation is CASSSLGTVTF.

The gene calls are TRBV6-2 or TRBV6-3 and TRBJ2-3; D might be TRBD2 (6 bases). V lost 6 bases to trimming and J lost 1 base, with 14 bases between them. The germline V gene encodes CDR1 MNHEY and CDR2 SVGEGT. The CDR3 is 15 residues long. CDR3 amino acids: CASSPGVAGTDTQYF. Written as DNA, the CDR3 is TGTGCCAGCAGCCCCGGGGTAGCGGGCACAGATACGCAGTATTTT.